These 14 T cell receptor beta chains originate from one sample sequenced in a study of OX40 agonist ivuxolimab in advanced cancers. Clones were read by immunoSEQ multiplex PCR, and TCRdb kept only the in-frame ones, dropping some. The top ten clones hold about a sixth of a sample with approximately 20,000 clones, over 75% of them seen once. Sequencing was performed on CD4+ or CD8+ T cells sorted from blood, taken in a trial of the OX40 agonist ivuxolimab. These receptors were collected from an adult with an advanced solid tumor such as melanoma, head and neck, liver or kidney cancer.

The chain combines TRBV21-1 with TRBJ1-6. TRBV21-1 is shown as a pseudogene. CDR3 size: 17 residues. CDR3 amino acids: CASSFHLGRIYNSPLHF. For the CDR3, the DNA is TGTGCCAGCAGCTTCCACCTAGGCCGGATCTATAATTCACCCCTCCACTTT.

V usage is TRBV4-3 and J usage is TRBJ2-7; D might be TRBD2 (5 bases). From germline, CDR1 is LGHNA and CDR2 YSLEER. CDR3 length: 13 residues. V was shortened by 1 base and J by 6 bases, with 10 bases between the two germline ends. CDR3 sequence reads: CASSQVPGFEQYF. CDR3 in DNA: TGCGCCAGCAGCCAAGTTCCGGGGTTCGAGCAGTACTTC.

The chain is built from TRBV6-5 and TRBJ1-5, with no clear D. CDR3 length equals 14 residues. Deletions cut 2 bases from V and 6 bases from J, with 11 bases between. Germline V gives CDR1 MNHEY, CDR2 SVGAGI. The CDR3 sequence is CASSYTTGGQPQHF. CDR3 nucleotide sequence: TGTGCCAGCAGTTACACCACTGGTGGTCAGCCCCAGCATTTT.

CDR3 loop: CATLQWDSGNYGYTF. CDR3 DNA sequence: TGTGCCACGCTTCAATGGGACAGCGGAAACTATGGCTACACCTTC. The chain recombines TRBV6-1 with TRBJ1-2; 7 nucleotides line up with TRBD1. Germline CDR1 MNHNS, CDR2 SASEGT. Unmatched junction bases numbered 13, after V lost 10 bases and J lost 2 bases. The CDR3 runs to 15 residues.

CDR3 coding DNA: TGTGCCAGCAGTTGGCGCGAGTTCAACGAGCAGTACTTC. Translation: CASSWREFNEQYF. The V gene is TRBV27, the J gene TRBJ2-7; no definite D call. Germline V gives CDR1 MNHEY, CDR2 SMNVEV (reference sequence). The V end was cut by 4 bases, the J end by 5 bases, with 12 bases between. The CDR3 consists of 13 residues.

V usage is TRBV5-8 and J usage is TRBJ2-1; TRBD1 agrees at 7 bases. Trimming cost V 1 base and J 3 bases; bases outside gene matches: 4. The CDR3 is 15 residues long. Germline assignment: CDR1 SGHTS and CDR2 YDEGEE. CDR3 bases: TGTGCCAGCAGCTTGAGACAGGGTTACTACAATGAGCAGTTCTTC. It specifies CASSLRQGYYNEQFF. The full variable domain, rest sourced from reference TRBV5-8 and TRBJ2-1, is EAGVTQSPTHLIKTRGQQATLRCSPISGHTSVYWYQQALGLGLQFLLWYDEGEERNRGNFPPRFSGRQFPNYSSELNVNALELEDSALYLCASSLRQGYYNEQFFGPGTRLTVL.

The chain recombines TRBV5-5 with TRBJ1-1, with D perhaps matching TRBD1 (6 bases). CDR3 length: 15 amino acids. Per germline, CDR1 SGHKS and CDR2 YYEKEE (reference sequence). Trimming cost V 0 bases and J 0 bases, with 9 bases left between them. DNA of the CDR3: TGTGCCAGCAGCTTGGGACAGGCGCTGAACACTGAAGCTTTCTTT. It encodes CASSLGQALNTEAFF.

V and J are TRBV5-1 and TRBJ1-1, with 7 nucleotides matching TRBD1. The ends lost 1 base at V and 5 bases at J; junction bases unmatched: 11. Germline CDR1 and CDR2: SGHRS and YFSETQ. The CDR3 is 16 amino acids. This CDR3 is CASSLSGAAGGTEAFF. As DNA, the CDR3 is TGCGCCAGCAGCTTGAGTGGGGCCGCAGGGGGTACTGAAGCTTTCTTT.

The chain joins TRBV30 to TRBJ2-2; D is unresolved. V dropped 2 bases and J dropped 7 bases, with 14 bases sitting between them. Germline CDR1 is GTSNPN and CDR2 is SVGIG (reference sequence). The CDR3 contains 14 residues. The CDR3 nucleotides are TGTGCCTGGAGTCCTATGGGTCTTGGCGGGGAGCTGTTTTTT. Encoded protein: CAWSPMGLGGELFF.

V and J are TRBV4-1 and TRBJ2-7, with 7 bases identical to TRBD2. Germline V gives CDR1 MGHRA, CDR2 YSYEKL. This CDR3 is 15 amino acids long. V shed 2 bases and J 3 bases; nucleotides not matched to a gene: 7. DNA of the CDR3: TGCGCCAGCAGCCAATCGGCAGAGCGGGGCTACGAGCAGTACTTC. Residues: CASSQSAERGYEQYF.

The rearrangement uses TRBV19 and TRBJ1-2; TRBD1 matches 12 bases. The junction had 3 bases not matched to a gene; V was cut back by 4 bases and J by 6 bases. CDR1 and CDR2 from the germline V gene are LNHDA and SQIVND (reference sequence). The CDR3 has 14 residues. The CDR3 sequence: CASSTGTGGDGYTF. CDR3 coding DNA: TGTGCCAGTAGTACCGGGACAGGGGGCGATGGCTACACCTTC.

The CDR3 loop is CASSLMEGARETQYF. In DNA, the CDR3 is TGTGCCAGCAGTTTAATGGAGGGGGCTCGAGAGACCCAGTACTTC. The chain joins TRBV27 to TRBJ2-5; D is perhaps TRBD1 (7 bases). The V gene lost 2 bases and the J gene lost 4 bases, with 14 bases spanning the gap. The germline V gene has CDR1 MNHEY and CDR2 SMNVEV (reference sequence). This CDR3 has 15 residues.

This clone was counted once. The chain links TRBV28 to TRBJ2-7; D is tentatively TRBD1 or TRBD2 (9 bases each). V gave up 1 base and J gave up 4 bases, with 26 bases separating them. CDR3 length: 19 residues. From germline, CDR1 is MDHEN and CDR2 SYDVKM. CDR3: CASSLSTGGGSSGIYEQYF. CDR3 DNA: TGTGCCAGCAGTTTATCCACAGGGGGCGGTTCTAGCGGGATATACGAGCAGTACTTC. Complete variable domain (other parts from reference TRBV28 and TRBJ2-7): DVKVTQSSRYLVKRTGEKVFLECVQDMDHENMFWYRQDPGLGLRLIYFSYDVKMKEKGDIPEGYSVSREKKERFSLILESASTNQTSMYLCASSLSTGGGSSGIYEQYFGPGTRLTVT.

This clone was observed a few times. CDR3 coding DNA: TGCAGTGCCCCCGTGGGGATAGAAGCTTTCTTT. It encodes CSAPVGIEAFF. The genes are TRBV20-1 and TRBJ1-1; the D is unclear. V lost 6 bases to trimming and J lost 8 bases, with 13 bases between them. CDR3 length equals 11 residues. Germline CDR1 DFQATT, CDR2 SNEGSKA (reference sequence).